This T cell receptor beta chain is from a study of control samples from healthy donors and cancer patients. Measured with immunoSEQ multiplex PCR; TCRdb has only the in-frame clones, and not every one. The sample records more than 95,000 clones, over 75% being singletons. CDR3 length equals 14 residues. V lost 6 bases, J lost 9 bases, and 18 bases lay in between. The germline V gene has CDR1 MDHEN and CDR2 SYDVKM. The rearrangement links TRBV28 to TRBJ1-5; D is possibly TRBD1 (5 bases). The sample comprised blood. The receptor comes from a man younger than 35 in good health. The CDR3 loop is CASRSRDHQRPQHF. CDR3 coding DNA: TGTGCCAGCAGATCCCGGGACCATCAGAGGCCCCAGCATTTT. Drawing the rest from reference TRBV28 and TRBJ1-5, the complete variable domain is DVKVTQSSRYLVKRTGEKVFLECVQDMDHENMFWYRQDPGLGLRLIYFSYDVKMKEKGDIPEGYSVSREKKERFSLILESASTNQTSMYLCASRSRDHQRPQHFGDGTRLSIL.